Here is one T cell receptor (beta chain) with its context. Living in 25 or so US areas, the participants were between about 18 and 100 years of age. Participant-given clinical history determined each cohort assignment. CDR3 size: 16 residues. V was trimmed by 2 bases and J by 5 bases, leaving 16 bases between them. Germline-derived CDR1 and CDR2 are SGHVS and FNYEAQ. Generated by immunoSEQ multiplex PCR, the TCRdb table keeps only in-frame clones and is missing some. Of about 440,000 clones detected, 90% appear once; the ten largest clones hold about 0.63%. The sample originates from a study of blood T cell repertoires in COVID-19. On the study more broadly: Both acute and convalescent COVID-19 samples were obtained from the United States, Italy and Spain.

This rearrangement joins TRBV7-6 to TRBJ2-1; D may be TRBD2 (5 bases). This TCR was sampled from a man younger than 30 who had recovered from COVID-19. Material for sequencing was PBMCs or T cells enriched from blood (not recorded which). Written as DNA, the CDR3 is TGTGCCAGCAGCTTAAATCGGTGGGAGATCCACAATGAGCAGTTCTTC. It encodes CASSLNRWEIHNEQFF.